These 16 T cell receptor beta chains originate from one sample sequenced in a study of OX40 agonist ivuxolimab in advanced cancers. Clones were sequenced by immunoSEQ multiplex PCR, and TCRdb holds only the in-frame ones, with some missing. The table lists 80,000 to 100,000 clones, roughly nine tenths of them singletons. This specimen consisted of CD4+ or CD8+ T cells sorted from blood, obtained in a trial of the OX40 agonist ivuxolimab. The receptors shown here come from an adult with an advanced solid tumor such as melanoma, head and neck, liver or kidney cancer.

This clone has just a few counts. The genes are TRBV7-9 and TRBJ1-4, with D possibly TRBD1 on 5 matching bases. This CDR3 is built from 14 residues. The germline V gene encodes CDR1 SEHNR and CDR2 FQNEAQ (reference sequence). The V end lost 2 bases, the J end lost 7 bases, and 11 bases lay between the germline ends. The CDR3 here is CASSLRGWSEKLFF. CDR3 DNA sequence: TGTGCCAGCAGCTTAAGGGGTTGGAGTGAAAAACTGTTTTTT.

This clone is a singleton in its sample. For the CDR3, the DNA is TGTGCCAGCAGCAATCGTGACATAGCGGGAGCCAATGAGCAGTTCTTC. The encoded protein is CASSNRDIAGANEQFF. V gene TRBV11-2 combines with J gene TRBJ2-1; 9 bases match TRBD2. In germline, CDR1 is SGHAT, CDR2 FQNNGV. Trimming removed 5 bases from V and 6 bases from J; junction bases left unmatched: 11. CDR3 length: 16 amino acids.

The genes are TRBV19 and TRBJ2-7; TRBD2 might be the D (5 bases). Trimming removed 2 bases from V and 1 base from J, with 12 bases in between. The length of the CDR3 is 15 residues. CDR1 and CDR2 from the germline V gene are LNHDA and SQIVND (reference sequence). The CDR3 loop is CASSIMREFSYEQYF. The CDR3 DNA reads TGTGCCAGTAGTATAATGAGGGAGTTTTCCTACGAGCAGTACTTC.

The genes are TRBV15 and TRBJ2-5; D perhaps matches TRBD1 (7 bases). Between the trimmed V and J ends, which lost 3 bases and 1 base, there was a span of 12 bases. The CDR3 length is 15 residues. Per the germline V gene, CDR1 is LNHNV and CDR2 is YYDKDF (reference sequence). CDR3 sequence (DNA): TGTGCCACCAGCAGGCCAGGGGGGCGCCAAGAGACCCAGTACTTC. This sequence encodes CATSRPGGRQETQYF.

V and J are TRBV6-5 and TRBJ1-1; D is possibly TRBD1 (6 bases). The germline gives CDR1 MNHEY, CDR2 SVGAGI. This CDR3 contains 13 residues. The ends were cut back, 4 bases at V and 1 base at J, with 7 bases in the middle. The CDR3 loop reads CASSLTGNTEAFF. The DNA for the CDR3 is TGTGCCAGCAGTTTGACAGGGAACACTGAAGCTTTCTTT.

The V and J genes are TRBV19 and TRBJ1-1; a possible D gene is TRBD1 (5 bases). This CDR3 region has 14 residues. Germline-derived CDR1 and CDR2 are LNHDA and SQIVND (reference sequence). Trimming pared 6 bases from V and 0 bases from J, leaving 11 bases between. CDR3 sequence (DNA): TGTGCCAGTAGCCAAACAGGATTGAACACTGAAGCTTTCTTT. Protein product: CASSQTGLNTEAFF.

The chain combines TRBV7-9 with TRBJ1-1; 7 nucleotides match TRBD1. Germline V gene sequence: CDR1 SEHNR, CDR2 FQNEAQ (reference sequence). After removal of 6 bases from V and 5 bases from J, the junction contained 12 bases not matched to a gene. This CDR3 is built from 15 residues. CDR3: CASRPNRQGRTEAFF. As DNA, the CDR3 is TGTGCCAGCAGACCAAATCGACAGGGAAGAACTGAAGCTTTCTTT.

The rearrangement uses TRBV7-2 and TRBJ2-7; a weak D match, TRBD2 (6 bases). With 3 bases removed from V and 1 base from J, the gap between germline ends came to 13 bases. The CDR3 extends over 15 amino acids. The germline V gene encodes CDR1 SGHTA and CDR2 FQGNSA. Here the CDR3 DNA reads TGTGCCAGCAGCTTCCAGGCTAGCGTATCCTACGAGCAGTACTTC. Translation: CASSFQASVSYEQYF.

Worth noting for this clone: The sample carries other DNA sequences with the same CDR3. The rearrangement uses TRBV18 and TRBJ1-2; D is unresolved. CDR3 size: 15 residues. V was pared by 3 bases and J by 4 bases, with 15 bases between. Per the germline V gene, CDR1 is KGHSH and CDR2 is LQKENI. CDR3 nucleotides: TGTGCCAGCTCACCGTCGGCCGGGCGCGGCTATGGCTACACCTTC. Its translation is CASSPSAGRGYGYTF.

This clone has just a few counts. This chain links TRBV25-1 with TRBJ2-3, with D possibly matching TRBD2 (5 bases). Germline-derived CDR1 and CDR2 are MGHDK and SYGVNS. The CDR3 loop spans 17 amino acids. V was trimmed by 5 bases and J by 0 bases, leaving 18 bases between them. The CDR3 reads CASSKEGSATSTDTQYF. In DNA, the CDR3 is TGTGCCAGCAGTAAGGAAGGTAGCGCGACTAGCACAGATACGCAGTATTTT.

This sequence joins TRBV2 and TRBJ2-5; D is possibly TRBD2 (5 bases). Germline V gives CDR1 SNHLY, CDR2 FYNNEI. V was cut by 5 bases and J by 5 bases, with 15 bases left in between. The CDR3 covers 14 residues. CDR3 sequence: CASSRTERGETQYF. Written as DNA, the CDR3 is TGTGCCAGCAGTCGGACGGAAAGAGGGGAGACCCAGTACTTC. Combining the CDR3 with reference TRBV2 and TRBJ2-5 gives the whole variable domain EPEVTQTPSHQVTQMGQEVILRCVPISNHLYFYWYRQILGQKVEFLVSFYNNEISEKSEIFDDQFSVERPDGSNFTLKIRSTKLEDSAMYFCASSRTERGETQYFGPGTRLLVL.

The chain recombines TRBV18 with TRBJ1-1, with D hard to call. The CDR3 is 14 amino acids. The V end was cut by 0 bases, the J end by 11 bases, with 16 bases between. CDR1 KGHSH and CDR2 LQKENI come from the germline V gene. This chain's CDR3 is CASSPPGVQEVAFF. The CDR3 nucleotides read TGTGCCAGCTCACCACCTGGGGTCCAAGAGGTGGCTTTCTTT.

The chain has TRBV11-2 and TRBJ2-4; 7 positions agree with TRBD2. Germline lookup yields CDR1 SGHAT and CDR2 FQNNGV. J lost 7 bases, V lost 1 base, and 4 bases had no gene match. This CDR3 is built from 14 residues. This CDR3 reads CASSLAGGSNIQYF. The CDR3 DNA follows: TGTGCCAGCAGCTTAGCGGGAGGATCTAACATTCAGTACTTC.

The chain employs TRBV5-8 and TRBJ1-6; 8 bases are shared with TRBD1. Trimming cost V 6 bases and J 7 bases; bases outside gene matches: 6. Germline lookup yields CDR1 SGHTS and CDR2 YDEGEE. The length of the CDR3 is 14 residues. DNA for the CDR3: TGTGCCAGCACGGGTGACAGGGGAAATTCACCCCTCCACTTT. Its protein product is CASTGDRGNSPLHF.

V is TRBV5-1 and J is TRBJ2-7; a weak D match, TRBD1 (6 bases). Germline assignment: CDR1 SGHRS and CDR2 YFSETQ. V lost 0 bases, J lost 4 bases, and 11 bases lay in between. The CDR3 extends over 14 amino acids. This CDR3 is CASSLDRERYEQYF. DNA for the CDR3: TGCGCCAGCAGCTTGGACAGGGAGAGGTACGAGCAGTACTTC.

V gene TRBV6-5 combines with J gene TRBJ1-1; D gene unclear. Deletions cut 6 bases from V and 5 bases from J, with 13 bases between. Germline V gives CDR1 MNHEY, CDR2 SVGAGI. This CDR3 has 13 amino acids. This CDR3 reads CASRGEGGTEAFF. Here the CDR3 DNA reads TGTGCCAGCAGGGGCGAGGGCGGAACTGAAGCTTTCTTT.